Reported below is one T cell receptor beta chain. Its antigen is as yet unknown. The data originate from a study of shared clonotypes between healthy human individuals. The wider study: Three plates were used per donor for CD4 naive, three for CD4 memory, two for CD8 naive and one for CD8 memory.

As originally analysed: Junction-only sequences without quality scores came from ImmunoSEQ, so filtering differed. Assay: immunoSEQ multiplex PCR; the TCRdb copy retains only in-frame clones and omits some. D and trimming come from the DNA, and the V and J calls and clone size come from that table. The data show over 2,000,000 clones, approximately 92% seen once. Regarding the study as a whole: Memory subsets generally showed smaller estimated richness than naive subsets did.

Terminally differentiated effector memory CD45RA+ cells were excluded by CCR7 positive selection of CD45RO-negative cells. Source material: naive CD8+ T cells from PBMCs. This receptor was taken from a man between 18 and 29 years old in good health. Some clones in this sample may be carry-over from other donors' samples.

The CDR3 here is CASSLGPRQGAYEQYF. The CDR3 DNA sequence: TGTGCCAGCAGCTTAGGCCCGAGACAGGGGGCCTACGAGCAGTACTTC. The chain combines TRBV11-1 with TRBJ2-7, with 9 positions matching TRBD1. Trimming removed 1 base from V and 2 bases from J; junction bases left unmatched: 6. The germline V gene has CDR1 SGHAT and CDR2 FQDESV (reference sequence). This CDR3 spans 16 amino acids.